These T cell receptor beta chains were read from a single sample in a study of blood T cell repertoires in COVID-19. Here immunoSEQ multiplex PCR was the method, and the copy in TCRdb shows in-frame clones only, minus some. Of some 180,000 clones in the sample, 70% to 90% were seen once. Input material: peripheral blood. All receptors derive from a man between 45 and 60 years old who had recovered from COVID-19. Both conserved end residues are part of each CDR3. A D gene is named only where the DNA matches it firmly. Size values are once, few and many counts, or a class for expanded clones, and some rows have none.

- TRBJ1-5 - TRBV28 TGTGCCAGCAGTTTAGCTCCGCCCGGAGAACAGCCCCAGCATTTT CASSLAPPGEQPQHF
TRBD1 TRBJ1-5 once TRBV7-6 TGTGCCAGCAGCCAATCAGGGGGCCAGCCCCAGCATTTT CASSQSGGQPQHF
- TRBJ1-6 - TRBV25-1 TGTGCCAGCAGTGAATTGGGAGGGTTTAATTCACCCCTCCACTTT CASSELGGFNSPLHF
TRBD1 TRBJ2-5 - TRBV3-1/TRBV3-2 TGTGCCAGCAGCCAAGACTTGGACAGGGATGAGACCCAGTACTTC CASSQDLDRDETQYF
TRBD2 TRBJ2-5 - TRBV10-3 TGTGCCATCAGTGGGACTAGCGGGGGAAAGTACCAAGAGACCCAGTACTTC CAISGTSGGKYQETQYF
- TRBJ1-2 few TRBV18 TGTGCCAGCTCACCAATGACAGGCTATGGCTACACCTTC CASSPMTGYGYTF
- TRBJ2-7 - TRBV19 TGTGCCAGTAGTATAGCCGGGGGCTACGAGCAGTACTTC CASSIAGGYEQYF
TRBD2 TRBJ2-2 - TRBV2 TGTGCCAGCGGGGGACTAGCGGGAGGCGGGGAGCTGTTTTTT CASGGLAGGGELFF
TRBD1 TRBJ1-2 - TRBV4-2 TGTGCCAGCAGCCAAGATGTCAACAGGGGAATGAAAGGCTACACCTTC CASSQDVNRGMKGYTF
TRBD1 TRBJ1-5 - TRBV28 TGTGCCAGCATCCAATGGGGACAGGGATCAAATCAGCCCCAGCATTTT CASIQWGQGSNQPQHF
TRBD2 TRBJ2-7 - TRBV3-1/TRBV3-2 TGTGCCAGCAGCCAAGGACTAGCGGGGAGGTACGAGCAGTACTTC CASSQGLAGRYEQYF
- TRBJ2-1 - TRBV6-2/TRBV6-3 TGTGCCAGCAGCAAACAGGGCAGCCGTGATGAGCAGTTCTTC CASSKQGSRDEQFF
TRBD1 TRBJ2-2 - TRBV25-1 TGTGCCAGCAGCCGAGACAGGGGAACTATCGGGGAGCTGTTTTTT CASSRDRGTIGELFF
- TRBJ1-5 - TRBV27 TGTGCCAGCAGTTTGGGGGGGGCAGGCAATCAGCCCCAGCATTTT CASSLGGAGNQPQHF
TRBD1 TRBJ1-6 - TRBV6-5 TGTGCCAGCAGTATTCGACAGGGTAATTCACCCCTCCACTTT CASSIRQGNSPLHF
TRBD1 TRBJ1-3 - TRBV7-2 TGTGCCAGCAGCGTAGGGCCGGGACAGGGAAACACCATATATTTT CASSVGPGQGNTIYF
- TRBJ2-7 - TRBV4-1 TGCGCCAGCAGCCCTCAGGGTCCCCACGAGCAGTACTTC CASSPQGPHEQYF
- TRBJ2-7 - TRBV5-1 TGCGCCAGCAGCTTGGAACTTTCCTACGAGCAGTACTTC CASSLELSYEQYF
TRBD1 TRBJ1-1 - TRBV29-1 TGCAGCGCGGGAGCAGGGGGTATGAACACTGAAGCTTTCTTT CSAGAGGMNTEAFF
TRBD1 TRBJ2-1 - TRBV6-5 TGTGCCAGCTGTTCAGACAGGGGGCTTTACAATGAGCAGTTCTTC CASCSDRGLYNEQFF
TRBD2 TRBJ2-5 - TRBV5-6 TGTGCCAGCAGCCCGGGACTAGCGGGGGGGCAAGAGACCCAGTACTTC CASSPGLAGGQETQYF
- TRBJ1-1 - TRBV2 TGTGCCAGCAGCCCCGGGTCGATGAACACTGAAGCTTTCTTT CASSPGSMNTEAFF
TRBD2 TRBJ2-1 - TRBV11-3 TGTGCCAGCAGCTTAGGAGCATCGTGGCTAGCGGGGGGTGGAAATGAGCAGTTCTTC CASSLGASWLAGGGNEQFF
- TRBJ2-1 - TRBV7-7 TGTGCCAGCAGCGGGGCGACAGGCATGGAGCAGTTCTTC CASSGATGMEQFF
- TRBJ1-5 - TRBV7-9 TGTGCCAGCAGCTTTTCAGAAAGCAATCAGCCCCAGCATTTT CASSFSESNQPQHF
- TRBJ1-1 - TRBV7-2 TGTGCCAGCAGCTTACCCCCAGGGAACACTGAAGCTTTCTTT CASSLPPGNTEAFF
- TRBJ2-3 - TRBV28 TGTGCCAGCAGCAGGGTTGTAAGGACAGATACGCAGTATTTT CASSRVVRTDTQYF
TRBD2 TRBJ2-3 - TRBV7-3 TGTGCCAGCAGCTTAGGACTAGCGGGAGATACGCAGTATTTT CASSLGLAGDTQYF
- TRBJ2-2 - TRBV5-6 TGTGCCAGCCTACTAGCGAACACCGGGGAGCTGTTTTTT CASLLANTGELFF
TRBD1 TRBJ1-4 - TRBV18 TGTGCCAGCTCAACACAGGGGGCGTCTAATGAAAAACTGTTTTTT CASSTQGASNEKLFF
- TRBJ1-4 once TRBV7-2 TGTGCCAGCAGCTTAGGCCAGAGGGCGCGGGAAAAACTGTTTTTT CASSLGQRAREKLFF
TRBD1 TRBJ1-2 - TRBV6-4 TGTGCCAGCAGTGTTGGGACAGGGGGCAACTATGGCTACACCTTC CASSVGTGGNYGYTF
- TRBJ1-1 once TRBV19 TGTGCCAGTAGTATCCCCCGAGGGAACTTGAAGACTGAAGCTTTCTTT CASSIPRGNLKTEAFF
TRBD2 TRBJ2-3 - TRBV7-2 TGTGCCAGCAGTTCTACTAGCGGGAGGGCGACAGATACGCAGTATTTT CASSSTSGRATDTQYF
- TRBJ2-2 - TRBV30 TGTGCCTGGGCCTTAGGAGGTGCCTTGGGCGTCGGGGAGCTGTTTTTT CAWALGGALGVGELFF
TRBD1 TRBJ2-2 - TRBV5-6 TGTGCCAGCAGCCCTTTAGGGGACAGGAACACCGGGGAGCTGTTTTTT CASSPLGDRNTGELFF
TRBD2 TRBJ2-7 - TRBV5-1 TGCGCCAGCAGCTCGGGACTAGCGGCTGCCTACGAGCAGTACTTC CASSSGLAAAYEQYF
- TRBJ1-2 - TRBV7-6 TGTGCCAGCAGCTCCGGACAGCGGGGGGGCTATGGCTACACCTTC CASSSGQRGGYGYTF
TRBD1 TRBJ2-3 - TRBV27 TGTGCCAGCAGTTATACCGGGACAGCTTTAGATACGCAGTATTTT CASSYTGTALDTQYF
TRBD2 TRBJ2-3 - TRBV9 TGTGCCAGCAGCGCGGGAGGGGGACCAGATACGCAGTATTTT CASSAGGGPDTQYF
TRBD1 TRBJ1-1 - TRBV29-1 TGCAGCGCCGAGGGGGGACAGGGGACTTTCTTT CSAEGGQGTFF
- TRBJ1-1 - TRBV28 TGTGCCAGCGAGGAGGGCCCCATGAACACTGAAGCTTTCTTT CASEEGPMNTEAFF
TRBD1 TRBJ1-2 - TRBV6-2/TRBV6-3 TGTGCCAGCAGCGACCCAGGGGGAAAAGACTATGGCTACACCTTC CASSDPGGKDYGYTF
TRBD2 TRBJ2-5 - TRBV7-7 TGTGCCAGCAGCAGATCGGGGGGGGGAGAGACCCAGTACTTC CASSRSGGGETQYF
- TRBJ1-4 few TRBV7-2 TGTGCCAGCAGCTTAGGACCGGGGACTAATGAAAAACTGTTTTTT CASSLGPGTNEKLFF
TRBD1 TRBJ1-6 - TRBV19 TGTGCCAGTAGTATCACAGGGGAATATTCACCCCTCCACTTT CASSITGEYSPLHF
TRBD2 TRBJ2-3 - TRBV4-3 TGCGCCAGCAGCCAAGAAATTGCGGGAGGAGGTACAGATACGCAGTATTTT CASSQEIAGGGTDTQYF
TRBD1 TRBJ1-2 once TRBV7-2 TGTGCCAGCAGCTTTCCACAGGGGGCGCGAGGCTACACCTTC CASSFPQGARGYTF
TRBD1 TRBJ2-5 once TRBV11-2 TGTGCCAGCAGCACCTTGACAGGGTTTGGAGAGACCCAGTACTTC CASSTLTGFGETQYF
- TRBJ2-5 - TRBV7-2 TGTGCCAGCAGCCCGCTGGGCAGTTCTGAAGAGACCCAGTACTTC CASSPLGSSEETQYF
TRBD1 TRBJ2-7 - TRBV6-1 TGTGCCAGCAGTGACACAGGGGCCAGCTCCTACGAGCAGTACTTC CASSDTGASSYEQYF
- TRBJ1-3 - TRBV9 TGTGCCAGCAGCGTAGCTGGAGGGTCTTTCTCTGGAAACACCATATATTTT CASSVAGGSFSGNTIYF
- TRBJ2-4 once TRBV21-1 TGTGCCAGCAGCAAAGCGAAAAAGGGGGTGAGCAAAAACATTCAGTACTTC CASSKAKKGVSKNIQYF
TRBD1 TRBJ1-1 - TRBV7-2 TGTGCCAGCAGCTTAAGGGGACAGGGGGCGGGTAACACTGAAGCTTTCTTT CASSLRGQGAGNTEAFF
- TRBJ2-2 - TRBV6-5 TGTGCCAGCACTTTAGCCAGGGGATCCGGGGAGCTGTTTTTT CASTLARGSGELFF
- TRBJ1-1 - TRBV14 TGTGCCAGCAGCCAAGTGCGGGAAAAAGCTTTCTTT CASSQVREKAFF
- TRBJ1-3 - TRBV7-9 TGTGCCAGCAGAAACAGGGATTATAGGGAAAACACCATATATTTT CASRNRDYRENTIYF
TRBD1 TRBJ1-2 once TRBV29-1 TGCAGCGCGGGACAAAAAGGGGGCGTTAGGTCTAAGGACTATGGCTACACCTTC CSAGQKGGVRSKDYGYTF
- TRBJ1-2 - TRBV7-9 TGTGCCAGCAGCCCGACAATAGGAATCCATGGCTACACCTTC CASSPTIGIHGYTF
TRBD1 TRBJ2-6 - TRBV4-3 TGCGCCAGCAGCCAAGAATCTGATGTAGGACAGGGCCACTCTGGGGCCAACGTCCTGACTTTC CASSQESDVGQGHSGANVLTF